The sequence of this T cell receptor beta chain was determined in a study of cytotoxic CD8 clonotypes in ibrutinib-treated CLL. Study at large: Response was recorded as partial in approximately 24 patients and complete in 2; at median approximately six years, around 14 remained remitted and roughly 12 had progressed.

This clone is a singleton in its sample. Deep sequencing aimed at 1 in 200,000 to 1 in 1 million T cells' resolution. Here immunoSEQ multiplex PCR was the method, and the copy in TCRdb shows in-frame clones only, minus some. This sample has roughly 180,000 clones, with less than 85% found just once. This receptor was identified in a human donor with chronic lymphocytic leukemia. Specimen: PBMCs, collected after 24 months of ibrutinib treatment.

CDR3 bases: TGTGCCAGCGGGCAGTTACTTAGCAATCAGCCCCAGCATTTT. Amino acid sequence: CASGQLLSNQPQHF. The chain couples TRBV28 to TRBJ1-5; D is undetermined. The CDR3 contains 14 residues. Germline V lookup: CDR1 MDHEN, CDR2 SYDVKM. Trimming took 8 bases from V and 0 from J, leaving 11 bases between them.